This section outlines one TCR beta chain sequence together with its context. The germline gives CDR1 SQVTM, CDR2 ANQGSEA. The junction had 4 bases not matched to a gene; V was cut back by 4 bases and J by 4 bases. This CDR3 contains 13 residues. The sample originates from a study of blood T cell repertoires in COVID-19. As originally analysed: How many nucleated cells were present was estimated from reference gene primer amplification. The protocol was immunoSEQ multiplex PCR, while the TCRdb copy is restricted to in-frame clones and leaves out a portion. V and J calls and clone size are given by that table; D and trimming were obtained from the DNA. This sample carries fewer than 200,000 clones, about 80% of them seen once, and the ten largest clones take roughly 8.6%.

Material: peripheral blood. The sequence was collected from a woman between 50 and 59 years old with active or convalescent COVID-19. The rearrangement uses TRBV29-1 and TRBJ1-5, with TRBD1 matching over 7 bases. CDR3 nucleotides: TGCAGCGTTGGACAGGGACAGAATCAGCCCCAGCATTTT. As protein: CSVGQGQNQPQHF.